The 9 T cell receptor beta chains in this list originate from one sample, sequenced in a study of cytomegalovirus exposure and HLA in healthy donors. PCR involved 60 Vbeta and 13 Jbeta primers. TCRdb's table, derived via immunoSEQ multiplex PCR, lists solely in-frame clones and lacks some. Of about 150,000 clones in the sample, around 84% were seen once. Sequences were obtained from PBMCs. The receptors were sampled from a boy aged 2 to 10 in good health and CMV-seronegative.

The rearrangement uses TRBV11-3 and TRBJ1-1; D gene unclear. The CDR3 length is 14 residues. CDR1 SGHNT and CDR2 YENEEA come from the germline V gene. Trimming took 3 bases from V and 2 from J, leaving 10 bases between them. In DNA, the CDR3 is TGTGCCAGCAGCTTGGGCAGAGCAAACACTGAAGCTTTCTTT. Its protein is CASSLGRANTEAFF. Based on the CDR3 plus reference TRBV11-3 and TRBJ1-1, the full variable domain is EAGVVQSPRYKIIEKKQPVAFWCNPISGHNTLYWYLQNLGQGPELLIRYENEEAVDDSQLPKDRFSAERLKGVDSTLKIQPAELGDSAVYLCASSLGRANTEAFFGQGTRLTVV.

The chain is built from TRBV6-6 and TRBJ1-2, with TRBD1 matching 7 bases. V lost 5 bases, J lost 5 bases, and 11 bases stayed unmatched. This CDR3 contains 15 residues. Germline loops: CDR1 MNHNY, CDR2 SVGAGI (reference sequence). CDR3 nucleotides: TGTGCCAGCAGTCTCGAAACAACAGGGGAGTATGGCTACACCTTC. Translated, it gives CASSLETTGEYGYTF.

Written as DNA, the CDR3 is TGTGCTAGTGGTTTGGGGGACAGGGGGTACCAAGAGACCCAGTACTTC. Amino acid sequence: CASGLGDRGYQETQYF. This chain connects TRBV12-5 to TRBJ2-5, with 11 bases lining up with TRBD1. Germline CDR1 is LGHNT and CDR2 is FRNRAP. The ends lost 1 base at V and 0 bases at J; junction bases unmatched: 1. The CDR3 consists of 16 residues.

The CDR3 DNA sequence: TGTGCCAGCAGTCCCAACAGGGAAAAACTGTTTTTT. It specifies CASSPNREKLFF. This chain links TRBV28 with TRBJ1-4, with D maybe TRBD1 (5 bases). This CDR3 comprises 12 residues. CDR1 is MDHEN, CDR2 SYDVKM, per germline. Trimming left V 5 bases short and J 8 bases short, with 9 bases between.

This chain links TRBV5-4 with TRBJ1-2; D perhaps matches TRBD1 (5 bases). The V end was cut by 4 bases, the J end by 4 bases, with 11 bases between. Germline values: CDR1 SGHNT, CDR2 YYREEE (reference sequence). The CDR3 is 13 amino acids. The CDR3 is CASSRLGGYGYTF. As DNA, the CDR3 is TGTGCCAGCAGCCGACTGGGGGGCTATGGCTACACCTTC.

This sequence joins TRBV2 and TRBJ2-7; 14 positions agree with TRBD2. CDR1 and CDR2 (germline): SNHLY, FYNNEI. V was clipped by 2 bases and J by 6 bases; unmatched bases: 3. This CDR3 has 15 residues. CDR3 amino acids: CASSESGLAGAEQYF. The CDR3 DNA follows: TGTGCCAGCAGTGAATCGGGACTAGCGGGAGCCGAGCAGTACTTC.

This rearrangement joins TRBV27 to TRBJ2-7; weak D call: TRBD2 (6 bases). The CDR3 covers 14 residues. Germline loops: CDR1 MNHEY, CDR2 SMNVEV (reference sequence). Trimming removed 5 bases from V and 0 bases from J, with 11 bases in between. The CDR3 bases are TGTGCCAGCAGTCGGACTACTGCCTCCTACGAGCAGTACTTC. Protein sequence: CASSRTTASYEQYF.

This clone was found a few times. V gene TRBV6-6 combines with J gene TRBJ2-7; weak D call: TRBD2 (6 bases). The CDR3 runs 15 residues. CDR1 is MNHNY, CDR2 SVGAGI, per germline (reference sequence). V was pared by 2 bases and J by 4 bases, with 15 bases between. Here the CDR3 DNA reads TGTGCCAGCAGTTACCTCGGGAGATTAATTTACGAGCAGTACTTC. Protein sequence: CASSYLGRLIYEQYF.

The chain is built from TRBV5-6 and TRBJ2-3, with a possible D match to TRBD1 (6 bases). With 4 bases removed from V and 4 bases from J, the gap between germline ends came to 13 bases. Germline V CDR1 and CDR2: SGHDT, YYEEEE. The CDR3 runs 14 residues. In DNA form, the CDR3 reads TGTGCCAGCAGCCAAGGACAGTACCCAGATACGCAGTATTTT. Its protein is CASSQGQYPDTQYF. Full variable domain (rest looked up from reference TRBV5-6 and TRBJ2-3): DAGVTQSPTHLIKTRGQQVTLRCSPKSGHDTVSWYQQALGQGPQFIFQYYEEEERQRGNFPDRFSGHQFPNYSSELNVNALLLGDSALYLCASSQGQYPDTQYFGPGTRLTVL.